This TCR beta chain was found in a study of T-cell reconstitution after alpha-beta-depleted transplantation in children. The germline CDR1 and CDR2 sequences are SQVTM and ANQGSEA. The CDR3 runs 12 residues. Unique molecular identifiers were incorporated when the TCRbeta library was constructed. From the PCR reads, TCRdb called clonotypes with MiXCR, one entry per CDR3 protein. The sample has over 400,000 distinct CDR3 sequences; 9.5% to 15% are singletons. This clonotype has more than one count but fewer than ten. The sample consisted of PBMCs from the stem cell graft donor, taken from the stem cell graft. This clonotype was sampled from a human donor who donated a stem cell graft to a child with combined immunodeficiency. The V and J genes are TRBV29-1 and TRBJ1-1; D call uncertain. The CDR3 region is CTTEWGETEAFF. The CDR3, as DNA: TGCACCACCGAGTGGGGAGAGACTGAAGCTTTCTTT.